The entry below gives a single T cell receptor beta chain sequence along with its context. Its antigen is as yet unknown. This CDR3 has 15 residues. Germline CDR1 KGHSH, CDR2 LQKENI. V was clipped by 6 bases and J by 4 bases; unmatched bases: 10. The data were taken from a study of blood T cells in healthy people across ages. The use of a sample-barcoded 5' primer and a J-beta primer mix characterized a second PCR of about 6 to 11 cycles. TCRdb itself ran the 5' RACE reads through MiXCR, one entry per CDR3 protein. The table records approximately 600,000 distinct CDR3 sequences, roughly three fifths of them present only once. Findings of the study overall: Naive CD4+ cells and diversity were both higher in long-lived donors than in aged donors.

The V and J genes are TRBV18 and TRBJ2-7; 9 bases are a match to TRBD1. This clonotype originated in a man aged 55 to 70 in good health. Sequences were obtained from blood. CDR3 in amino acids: CASSSTGGTSYEQYF. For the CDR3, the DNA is TGTGCCAGCTCGTCGACAGGGGGGACTTCATACGAGCAGTACTTC.